The entry below describes one T cell receptor (beta chain). Its specificity is not known. In the same sample, other DNA sequences code for this CDR3. Germline V gene lookup returns CDR1 SNHLY and CDR2 FYNNEI. The CDR3 extends over 14 amino acids. V was shortened by 4 bases and J by 0 bases, with 7 bases between the two germline ends. Using immunoSEQ multiplex PCR, the repertoire was profiled, and TCRdb retains in-frame clones only, with some absent. The table has 120,000 or so clones, around 87% seen once. The data belong to a study of T cell responses to AZD1222 COVID-19 vaccine. Whole-study findings and limits: Per reports, nearly half of all spike-specific TCRs target regions that are unmutated in variants. When two AZD1222 doses had been given, Spike-specific TCR breadth and depth rose.

The sample consisted of peripheral blood, taken on day 0 of AZD1222 vaccination. The clonotype originates from an adult in good health. This sequence joins TRBV2 and TRBJ1-5; D call uncertain. The CDR3 region has the DNA TGTGCCAGCAGTGTCAACCCTAGCAATCAGCCCCAGCATTTT. Translated: CASSVNPSNQPQHF. Full variable domain (outside the CDR3, taken from reference TRBV2 and TRBJ1-5): EPEVTQTPSHQVTQMGQEVILRCVPISNHLYFYWYRQILGQKVEFLVSFYNNEISEKSEIFDDQFSVERPDGSNFTLKIRSTKLEDSAMYFCASSVNPSNQPQHFGDGTRLSIL.